This T cell receptor (beta chain) stems from a study of shared clonotypes between healthy human individuals. TCRdb's copy holds only in-frame clones and misses some; the assay was immunoSEQ multiplex PCR. The sample yields about 320,000 clones, roughly 87% seen once. The CDR3 loop spans 14 amino acids. Germline V gene lookup returns CDR1 SEHNR and CDR2 FQNEAQ (reference sequence). V was trimmed by 2 bases and J by 2 bases, leaving 10 bases between them. The sequenced material came from memory CD8+ T cells sorted from blood. Subset meaning: CD45RO+ cells pooled with CCR7-negative TemRA cells. V usage is TRBV7-9 and J usage is TRBJ2-7; a possible D gene is TRBD1 (5 bases). This TCR was sampled from a man younger than 35 in good health. The CDR3 bases are TGTGCCAGCAGCTTATCGACAGATACCTACGAGCAGTACTTC. It specifies CASSLSTDTYEQYF.